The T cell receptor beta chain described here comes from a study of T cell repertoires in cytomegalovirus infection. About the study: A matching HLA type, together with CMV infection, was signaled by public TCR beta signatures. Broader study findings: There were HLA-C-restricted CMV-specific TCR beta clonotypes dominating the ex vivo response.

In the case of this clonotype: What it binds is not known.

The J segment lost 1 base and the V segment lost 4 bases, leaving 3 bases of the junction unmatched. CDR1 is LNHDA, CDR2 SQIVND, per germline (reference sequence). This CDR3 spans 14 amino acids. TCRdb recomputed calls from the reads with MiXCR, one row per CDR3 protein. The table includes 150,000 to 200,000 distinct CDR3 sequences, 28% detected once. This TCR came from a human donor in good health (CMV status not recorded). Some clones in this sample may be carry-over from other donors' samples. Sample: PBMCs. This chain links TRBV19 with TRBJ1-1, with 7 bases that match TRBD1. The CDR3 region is CASSKDRENTEAFF. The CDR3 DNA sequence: TGTGCCAGTAGTAAAGACAGGGAGAACACTGAAGCTTTCTTT.